These 22 T cell receptor beta chains were sequenced from one sample in a study of identical twins (dated by TCRdb to the mid-2010s). Preparation of the library involved 5' RACE. The sample was run on an Illumina HiSeq 2000. TCRdb reprocessing: public reads trimmed at Q25 with fastp, clones called with MiXCR, in-frame beta chains kept. Every CDR3 protein is listed once, alongside the most common genes and DNA of its rows. In this sample the table shows fewer than 500,000 distinct CDR3 sequences, 24% of which occur a single time. Around 3% of the sample is in the top ten clones. This sample was also put to use in a study of T cells expressing NK-cell markers.

Sample: CD4+ T cells sorted from blood. All receptors come from a woman aged 18-35 years in good health.

V is TRBV29-1 and J is TRBJ2-7; TRBD2 aligns across 12 bases. The CDR3 runs to 14 residues. Germline CDR1 SQVTM, CDR2 ANQGSEA. Germline trimming cut 6 bases from V and 2 bases from J; bases unmatched to any gene: 5. CDR3: CSVRLAGATYEQYF. Here the CDR3 DNA reads TGCAGCGTGAGACTAGCGGGAGCCACCTACGAGCAGTACTTC.

This clonotype was counted a few times. CDR3 sequence reads: CAISDLQETQYF. The CDR3 coding sequence is TGTGCCATCAGTGACCTCCAAGAGACCCAGTACTTC. The gene calls are TRBV10-3 and TRBJ2-5; D call uncertain. Trimming shortened V by 3 bases and J by 1 base, and 3 bases separated the two germline ends. Germline values: CDR1 ENHRY, CDR2 SYGVKD. The CDR3 runs 12 residues.

The rearrangement uses TRBV6-2 or TRBV6-3 and TRBJ1-6, with unresolved D. Trimming stripped 2 bases from V and 9 bases from J, with 14 bases between. Germline values: CDR1 MNHEY, CDR2 SVGEGT. This CDR3 has 15 amino acids. The CDR3 bases are TGTGCCAGCAGTTACCGGGATCCCGAGAGTTCACCCCTCCACTTT. Translating it yields CASSYRDPESSPLHF.

This clonotype was counted between two and nine times. The chain links TRBV25-1 to TRBJ2-1; D not resolved. This CDR3 has 17 residues. Germline V lookup: CDR1 MGHDK, CDR2 SYGVNS. The germline V and J ends were trimmed by 0 bases and 0 bases, with 12 bases remaining between them. The CDR3, as DNA: TGTGCCAGCAGTGAATACCCAGCTGCGAGCTCCTACAATGAGCAGTTCTTC. Residues: CASSEYPAASSYNEQFF.

The chain recombines TRBV6-1 with TRBJ2-7, with TRBD2 as a possible D gene (6 bases). The CDR3 length is 19 residues. Per the germline V gene, CDR1 is MNHNS and CDR2 is SASEGT. Trimming cost V 5 bases and J 0 bases, with 26 bases left between them. The CDR3 DNA reads as TGTGCCAGCAGTACCCCAAAAGCCTCCGGGACTTCCGGCTCCTACGAGCAGTACTTC. It translates to CASSTPKASGTSGSYEQYF.

The CDR3 spells CASSFSAETQYF. Written as DNA, the CDR3 is TGTGCCAGCAGTTTTTCGGCAGAGACCCAGTACTTC. V and J are TRBV12-3 or TRBV12-4 and TRBJ2-5; D unclear. The CDR3 runs to 12 residues. Trimming removed 3 bases at V and 4 bases at J, with 6 bases between.

This clonotype was seen more than once but under ten times. The rearrangement uses TRBV7-2 and TRBJ2-7, with 7 positions matching TRBD2. CDR1 is SGHTA, CDR2 FQGNSA, per germline. The CDR3 has 15 residues. With 1 base clipped from V and 3 bases from J, the junction kept 6 bases outside the gene matches. Here the CDR3 DNA reads TGTGCCAGCAGCTTAGGCCTAGCGGTTCGCTACGAGCAGTACTTC. Translated, it gives CASSLGLAVRYEQYF.

This clonotype was recorded a few times. The chain carries TRBV7-9 and TRBJ2-2, with D tentatively TRBD1 or TRBD2 (5 bases each). The CDR3 contains 15 residues. Trimming shortened V by 8 bases and J by 0 bases, and 13 bases separated the two germline ends. Germline loops: CDR1 SEHNR, CDR2 FQNEAQ (reference sequence). This CDR3 reads CASGGRGSNTGELFF. The CDR3 DNA sequence: TGTGCCAGCGGGGGTCGGGGATCGAACACCGGGGAGCTGTTTTTT.

Ten or more counts support this clonotype. V and J are TRBV20-1 and TRBJ2-1; D gene uncertain. From germline, CDR1 is DFQATT and CDR2 SNEGSKA (reference sequence). Trimming cost V 2 bases and J 6 bases, with 5 bases left between them. The CDR3 extends over 11 amino acids. This CDR3 is CSARMINEQFF. The CDR3 DNA reads TGCAGTGCTAGAATGATCAATGAGCAGTTCTTC.

This clonotype has just one count. The J gene is TRBJ1-2, the V gene TRBV14; perhaps TRBD1 as D (6 bases). The length of the CDR3 is 16 residues. Germline lookup yields CDR1 SGHDN and CDR2 FVKESK. Trimming took off 1 base at V and 4 bases at J, with 16 bases between the two ends. CDR3 in DNA: TGTGCCAGCAGCCAAGGTCTGCACAGGGTGGGCTATGGCTACACCTTC. This encodes CASSQGLHRVGYGYTF.

This clonotype was counted only a few times. The rearrangement joins TRBV11-2 to TRBJ2-1, with 9 positions matching TRBD2. The CDR3 extends over 15 amino acids. The junction had 12 bases not matched to a gene; V was cut back by 5 bases and J by 10 bases. Germline CDR1 SGHAT, CDR2 FQNNGV. The CDR3 DNA follows: TGTGCCAGCAGCGACTATGCGGGGGGGCTCACGGAGCAGTTCTTC. Translating it yields CASSDYAGGLTEQFF.

This clonotype has a handful of counts. V is TRBV5-6 and J is TRBJ2-3, with TRBD2 as a possible D gene (6 bases). V lost 6 bases and J 2 bases, leaving 19 bases between the germline ends. Germline CDR1 and CDR2: SGHDT and YYEEEE. CDR3 size: 16 residues. The CDR3 nucleotides read TGTGCCAGCACCGCTGGAGGGGCGGGTTACACAGATACGCAGTATTTT. Translation: CASTAGGAGYTDTQYF. The variable domain in full, completed from reference TRBV5-6 and TRBJ2-3, reads DAGVTQSPTHLIKTRGQQVTLRCSPKSGHDTVSWYQQALGQGPQFIFQYYEEEERQRGNFPDRFSGHQFPNYSSELNVNALLLGDSALYLCASTAGGAGYTDTQYFGPGTRLTVL.

V is TRBV15 and J is TRBJ2-4, with 11 positions matching TRBD2. This CDR3 comprises 16 residues. Germline assignment: CDR1 LNHNV and CDR2 YYDKDF (reference sequence). Germline trimming cut 3 bases from V and 5 bases from J; bases unmatched to any gene: 6. The CDR3 DNA reads as TGTGCCACCAGCAGTAGTACGGGACTAGCGGAAAACATTCAGTACTTC. Its protein product is CATSSSTGLAENIQYF.

This clonotype was observed a handful of times. V usage is TRBV29-1 and J usage is TRBJ2-3, with D possibly TRBD2 on 5 matching bases. Looked up from germline, CDR1 is SQVTM and CDR2 is ANQGSEA. V shed 4 bases and J shed 3 bases, with 11 bases lying between them. The length of the CDR3 is 13 residues. The CDR3 loop is CSVANRGTDTQYF. In DNA, the CDR3 is TGCAGCGTTGCCAACAGAGGGACAGATACGCAGTATTTT.

In this sample, this clonotype turned up a few times. The chain has TRBV5-1 and TRBJ2-1; D gene uncertain. Deletions cut 4 bases from V and 5 bases from J, with 10 bases between. This CDR3 has 13 residues. The germline CDR1 and CDR2 sequences are SGHRS and YFSETQ. As DNA, the CDR3 is TGCGCCAGCAGCCAACGGACCAACAATGAGCAGTTCTTC. It codes for CASSQRTNNEQFF.

As to this clonotype: Given the absence of the conserved phenylalanine or tryptophan at the CDR3 end, a read error is likely. This sequence joins TRBV29-1 and TRBJ2-5; D perhaps matches TRBD2 (6 bases). Germline CDR1 reads SQVTM; CDR2 reads ANQGSEA. The V gene lost 7 bases and the J gene lost 5 bases, with 11 bases spanning the gap. The CDR3 covers 11 residues. This chain's CDR3 is CSGGTGETQYL. The DNA for the CDR3 is TGCAGCGGCGGGACGGGGGAGACCCAGTACCTC.

The V gene is TRBV15, the J gene TRBJ2-5; 14 bases align to TRBD2. Germline trimming cut 5 bases from V and 5 bases from J; bases unmatched to any gene: 7. Germline-derived CDR1 and CDR2 are LNHNV and YYDKDF (reference sequence). The CDR3 runs to 16 residues. The CDR3 sequence: CATSPGLAGGWETQYF. The CDR3 nucleotides read TGTGCCACCAGCCCCGGACTAGCGGGAGGATGGGAGACCCAGTACTTC.

The sample holds a few counts of this clonotype. The V call is TRBV29-1, the J call TRBJ1-1; D unclear. Germline CDR1 SQVTM, CDR2 ANQGSEA. V lost 5 bases to trimming and J lost 0 bases, with 10 bases between them. This CDR3 has 13 amino acids. DNA of the CDR3: TGCAGCGTTCAAAGACGGCTGAACACTGAAGCTTTCTTT. Protein sequence: CSVQRRLNTEAFF. Together with reference TRBV29-1 and TRBJ1-1, the CDR3 gives the full variable domain: SAVISQKPSRDICQRGTSLTIQCQVDSQVTMMFWYRQQPGQSLTLIATANQGSEATYESGFVIDKFPISRPNLTFSTLTVSNMSPEDSSIYLCSVQRRLNTEAFFGQGTRLTVV.

The table lists this clonotype with many counts. V and J are TRBV5-6 and TRBJ2-7; the D gene is possibly TRBD2 (5 bases). The V gene's germline CDR1 is SGHDT and CDR2 YYEEEE. The V end was cut by 0 bases, the J end by 6 bases, with 10 bases between. The CDR3 spans 13 residues. Here the CDR3 reads CASSLVGGGEQYF. Written as DNA, the CDR3 is TGTGCCAGCAGCTTGGTCGGAGGCGGCGAGCAGTACTTC. The full variable domain, rest sourced from reference TRBV5-6 and TRBJ2-7, is DAGVTQSPTHLIKTRGQQVTLRCSPKSGHDTVSWYQQALGQGPQFIFQYYEEEERQRGNFPDRFSGHQFPNYSSELNVNALLLGDSALYLCASSLVGGGEQYFGPGTRLTVT.

This clonotype was recorded a few times. The gene calls are TRBV7-9 and TRBJ1-2; weak D call: TRBD1 (5 bases). Deletions cut 5 bases from V and 8 bases from J, with 21 bases between. CDR3 length: 15 residues. Germline V lookup: CDR1 SEHNR, CDR2 FQNEAQ (reference sequence). The CDR3 nucleotides are TGTGCCAGCAGCATGAGCTTCGAGGGGACGCGCGGCTACACCTTC. Its protein product is CASSMSFEGTRGYTF.

The table lists this clonotype with a few counts. V is TRBV7-9 and J is TRBJ2-5; D is unclear. The CDR3 sequence is 15 residues long. The V and J ends lost 4 bases and 4 bases respectively, with 16 bases between them. In germline, CDR1 is SEHNR, CDR2 FQNEAQ (reference sequence). The CDR3, as DNA: TGTGCCAGCAGCTCACAATTCACACGGGCAGAGACCCAGTACTTC. Translating gives CASSSQFTRAETQYF.

There are a few counts of this clonotype. This chain connects TRBV29-1 to TRBJ2-5; D is undetermined. Germline CDR1 SQVTM, CDR2 ANQGSEA. The CDR3 length is 14 residues. Trimming pared 3 bases from V and 5 bases from J, leaving 16 bases between. The CDR3 DNA is TGCAGCGTTGATTATTCCGGCGCGGTGGAGACCCAGTACTTC. It encodes CSVDYSGAVETQYF.